This T cell receptor beta chain was captured by sequencing in a study of blood T cell repertoires in COVID-19 (dated by TCRdb to about 2020). For the study in its entirety: Collaborator samples came from the United States, Italy and Spain and covered acute and convalescent phases of COVID-19. The prospective study material was composed of cDNA or gDNA derived from T cells, B-cell-depleted T cells, or PBMCs. Deeply sampled blood TCRbeta repertoires from subjects exposed to, actively infected with, or recovered from COVID-19 were included in the dataset. The repertoires were made available in a free public database intended to serve as a resource for research on the immune response to SARS-CoV-2. Samples were obtained from the ongoing ImmuneRACE study (first 160 participants) and from roughly 1,300 subjects provided by 6 global collaborators. The sample metadata nearly always contained a de-identified subject ID, COVID-19 status, age in years and sex. HLA class I and class II types, where available, came from metadata supplied by the sample provider rather than from assay-based typing.

About this clone: Its target antigen remains unknown. No base-level quality is on record; no much larger clone is a single base apart.

General findings and caveats noted by the study authors: The quantity of clinical and demographic metadata differed by source and by participant and was supplied without curation.

Trimming removed 0 bases from V and 9 bases from J; the gene matches leave 15 bases unexplained. From cysteine to phenylalanine, the CDR3 is 19 amino acids long. The kept DNA is CDR3 alone, 57 bases in frame from the first base. CDR1 and CDR2 (SGHDN, FVKESK) derive from the germline V gene. One collaborating source in Seattle enrolled patients while the patients were actively infected and followed the patients over time throughout the course of disease. Whole blood was collected in K2EDTA tubes by collaborating institutions according to the institutions' own protocols. For TCRbeta analysis, collaborators shipped samples in one of three forms: frozen whole blood, isolated PBMCs, or DNA extracted from either of those sample types. TCRbeta CDR3 regions were amplified from genomic DNA using the immunoSEQ Assay, a bias-controlled multiplex PCR. The paper's data handling went like this. The number of nucleated cells in each sample was estimated by amplification of reference gene primers within the assay. To quantify the absolute abundance of each unique TCRbeta CDR3 rearrangement, sequence reads were collapsed and filtered. For each sample, productive Simpson clonality was calculated as the square root of Simpson's diversity index over productive rearrangements. This immuneACCESS table, as held by TCRdb, lists in-frame sequences with V and J called but not all clones. Of the missing ones, under half trace to an unresolved V gene in checked studies; the others have no known cause. V, J and clone size reflect that table, while D and trimming were determined from the DNA. The sample includes over 250,000 clones, with 75% to 95% observed a single time. 2% to 3% of the sample comes from the top ten.

This receptor was taken from a person under 35 with COVID-19, enrolled during active disease. The sequence links TRBV14 to TRBJ2-1; 12 bases in the junction line up with TRBD2. Sequencing was carried out using peripheral blood. The DNA sequence is TGTGCCAGCAGCCAAGATTCGGGGGGACTAGCGGGCGCGATGGGTGAGCAGTTCTTC. Translated, it gives CASSQDSGGLAGAMGEQFF.